The source of this TCR beta chain is a study of blood T cell repertoires in COVID-19. Study-level background: Specimens from acute and convalescent COVID-19 originated in the United States, Italy and Spain. T cells, B-cell-depleted T cells, or PBMCs provided the cDNA or gDNA that served as material.

In the original analysis: Using reference gene primer amplification, nucleated cell counts were estimated. Assay: immunoSEQ multiplex PCR; the TCRdb copy retains only in-frame clones and omits some. For V, J and clone size, that table is used; D and trimming come from the DNA. The sample yields hundreds of thousands of clones, approximately 86% seen once. This CDR3 is 15 amino acids long. Trimming pared 1 base from V and 0 bases from J, leaving 7 bases between. Germline V gene lookup returns CDR1 MNHEY and CDR2 SMNVEV (reference sequence). This receptor was identified in a human donor in a cohort sampled during active COVID-19. The sequenced material came from peripheral blood. The chain links TRBV27 to TRBJ1-3, with D possibly being TRBD1 (5 bases). CDR3 protein: CASSLWGDSGNTIYF. The DNA of the CDR3 is TGTGCCAGCAGTTTATGGGGGGACTCTGGAAACACCATATATTTT.